The 18 T cell receptor beta chains below all came from one sample that was sequenced in a study of blood T cell repertoires in COVID-19. Using immunoSEQ multiplex PCR, the repertoire was profiled, and TCRdb retains in-frame clones only, with some absent. The top ten clones hold 3% to 4.5% of a sample with 20,000 or so clones, around 84% of them seen once. Sequenced: peripheral blood. The receptors stem from a man aged 50 to 60 with active COVID-19.

This rearrangement joins TRBV6-5 to TRBJ1-3; D remains ambiguous. Germline V gives CDR1 MNHEY, CDR2 SVGAGI. V was pared by 5 bases and J by 4 bases, with 15 bases between. The CDR3 contains 15 residues. CDR3 coding DNA: TGTGCCAGCAGTAGAGAGCGGGGTTCCGGAAACACCATATATTTT. Translation: CASSRERGSGNTIYF.

The rearrangement links TRBV6-5 to TRBJ1-1; D uncertain. The V gene's germline CDR1 is MNHEY and CDR2 SVGAGI. The CDR3 covers 13 residues. V lost 3 bases, J lost 1 base, and 6 bases lay in between. CDR3 nucleotides: TGTGCCAGCAGTTATCAGGAGAACACTGAAGCTTTCTTT. This sequence encodes CASSYQENTEAFF.

The J gene is TRBJ2-1, the V gene TRBV3-1 (or the pseudogene TRBV3-2); 7 bases align to TRBD2. The CDR3 consists of 15 residues. Germline V lookup: CDR1 LGHDT, CDR2 YNNKEL (reference sequence). V shed 5 bases, J shed 3 bases, and the junction held 7 bases outside the gene matches. This CDR3 reads CASSKLAYIYNEQFF. CDR3 nucleotides: TGTGCCAGCAGCAAACTAGCGTACATCTACAATGAGCAGTTCTTC.

The chain couples TRBV11-3 to TRBJ2-7, with D possibly TRBD1 on 5 matching bases. Germline-derived CDR1 and CDR2 are SGHNT and YENEEA. V lost 5 bases, J lost 3 bases, and 14 bases lay in between. The length of the CDR3 is 14 residues. The CDR3 here is CASSQGAGFYEQYF. DNA for the CDR3: TGTGCCAGCAGCCAAGGGGCAGGGTTCTACGAGCAGTACTTC.

CDR3 region: CASSQAGYNEQFF. CDR3 coding DNA: TGCGCCAGCAGCCAAGCGGGCTACAATGAGCAGTTCTTC. The gene calls are TRBV4-1 and TRBJ2-1; D is ambiguous. CDR3 length equals 13 residues. Germline CDR1 is MGHRA and CDR2 is YSYEKL. The germline V and J ends were trimmed by 1 base and 3 bases, with 4 bases remaining between them.

The CDR3 DNA is TGTGCCAGCAGCCCTACAGGGGGCTTTTCCTACAATGAGCAGTTCTTC. Its translation is CASSPTGGFSYNEQFF. The V and J genes are TRBV7-9 and TRBJ2-1; the match to TRBD1 covers 9 bases. Trimming at V came to 5 bases and at J to 1 base, leaving 6 bases not matched to a gene. This CDR3 is 16 amino acids long. Germline values: CDR1 SEHNR, CDR2 FQNEAQ (reference sequence).

The rearrangement links TRBV4-1 to TRBJ2-7; D possibly corresponds to TRBD1 (6 bases). CDR3 length: 14 residues. V was shortened by 3 bases and J by 2 bases, with 11 bases between the two germline ends. CDR1 and CDR2 from the germline V gene are MGHRA and YSYEKL. The CDR3 loop is CASSQLTGTYEQYF. The CDR3 nucleotides are TGCGCCAGCAGCCAGCTAACAGGGACCTACGAGCAGTACTTC.

In nucleotides, the CDR3 is TGTGCCAGCAGCGGATTACAGGGGACAAACTATGGCTACACCTTC. This encodes CASSGLQGTNYGYTF. The chain combines TRBV9 with TRBJ1-2; 7 bases match TRBD1. The V gene end was trimmed by 3 bases and the J gene end by 2 bases; junction bases not matched to a gene: 7. The CDR3 runs to 15 residues. Germline loops: CDR1 SGDLS, CDR2 YYNGEE.

The chain carries TRBV3-1 (or the pseudogene TRBV3-2) and TRBJ2-7; no reliable D call. V gave up 3 bases and J gave up 4 bases, with 7 bases separating them. The CDR3 spans 12 residues. Per germline, CDR1 LGHDT and CDR2 YNNKEL (reference sequence). The CDR3: CASSQAAYEQYF. As DNA, the CDR3 is TGTGCCAGCAGCCAGGCGGCGTACGAGCAGTACTTC.

The rearrangement joins TRBV6-5 to TRBJ1-1; no clear D. Deletions cut 0 bases from V and 3 bases from J, with 5 bases between. The CDR3 length is 13 residues. Germline CDR1 MNHEY, CDR2 SVGAGI. DNA of the CDR3: TGTGCCAGCAGTTACTCGCGGGACACTGAAGCTTTCTTT. Amino acid sequence: CASSYSRDTEAFF.

J is TRBJ1-1 and V is TRBV19; D is undetermined. The CDR3 has 15 amino acids. Trimming took 7 bases from V and 6 from J, leaving 21 bases between them. Looked up from germline, CDR1 is LNHDA and CDR2 is SQIVND (reference sequence). CDR3 in DNA: TGTGCCAGTACTTCCTCGCTTTGGCGGTCCCCTGAAGCTTTCTTT. This sequence encodes CASTSSLWRSPEAFF.

This chain uses TRBV19 with TRBJ1-1; no clear D gene. This CDR3 is 12 amino acids long. The germline gives CDR1 LNHDA, CDR2 SQIVND (reference sequence). V dropped 6 bases and J dropped 3 bases, with 8 bases sitting between them. The CDR3, as DNA: TGTGCCAGTAGAACGGACTACACTGAAGCTTTCTTT. It codes for CASRTDYTEAFF.

On this clone: Different DNA sequences within this sample yield the same CDR3. J is TRBJ2-7 and V is TRBV7-2; 8 bases map to TRBD1. The CDR3 length is 14 residues. After removal of 1 base from V and 4 bases from J, the junction contained 3 bases not matched to a gene. Germline assignment: CDR1 SGHTA and CDR2 FQGNSA. The CDR3 nucleotides read TGTGCCAGCAGCTTAGGGCAGGGGGCGTACGAGCAGTACTTC. Protein product: CASSLGQGAYEQYF.

Notes on this clone: At one of its ends the junction is not consistent with the germline gene, which may arise from a read error. V and J are TRBV30 and TRBJ1-5, with 8 nucleotides matching TRBD1. Per the germline V gene, CDR1 is GTSNPN and CDR2 is SVGIG (reference sequence). CDR3 length: 13 residues. The CDR3 protein is CAWSPGGKQPQHF. The CDR3, as DNA: TGTGCCTGGAGTCCAGGGGGCAAGCAGCCCCAGCATTTT. Supplemented by reference TRBV30 and TRBJ1-5, the full variable domain reads SQTIHQWPATLVQPVGSPLSLECTVEGTSNPNLYWYRQAAGRGLQLLFYSVGIGQISSEVPQNLSASRPQDRQFILSSKKLLLSDSGFYLCAWSPGGKQPQHFGDGTRLSIL.

The chain has TRBV19 and TRBJ2-5; a weak D match, TRBD1 (5 bases). The V gene lost 8 bases and the J gene lost 5 bases, with 18 bases spanning the gap. CDR1 and CDR2 from the germline V gene are LNHDA and SQIVND (reference sequence). This CDR3 is 14 amino acids long. The CDR3 sequence is CASASSTGFETQYF. DNA of the CDR3: TGTGCCAGTGCTTCGAGTACAGGTTTTGAGACCCAGTACTTC.

The chain uses TRBV14 and TRBJ2-3; unclear D gene. From germline, CDR1 is SGHDN and CDR2 FVKESK. V lost 4 bases and J lost 2, with 10 bases in between. This CDR3 has 14 amino acids. The CDR3 spells CASSPGFSTDTQYF. The CDR3 DNA reads TGTGCCAGCAGCCCCGGGTTTTCCACAGATACGCAGTATTTT.

This clone occurred a few times. The gene calls are TRBV19 and TRBJ2-7, with 8 positions matching TRBD1. Trimming took 6 bases from V and 5 from J; bases not matched to a gene: 9. The CDR3 loop spans 14 amino acids. Germline V CDR1 and CDR2: LNHDA, SQIVND (reference sequence). Here the CDR3 reads CASREFGQGNEQYF. Written as DNA, the CDR3 is TGTGCCAGTAGAGAATTTGGACAGGGCAACGAGCAGTACTTC.

This clone was found a few times. The V gene is TRBV19, the J gene TRBJ2-3; TRBD2 might be the D (5 bases). V lost 1 base and J lost 0, with 17 bases in between. The V gene's germline CDR1 is LNHDA and CDR2 SQIVND (reference sequence). The CDR3 covers 18 residues. CDR3 sequence reads: CASSIGTWQDSSTDTQYF. The CDR3 bases are TGTGCCAGTAGTATAGGAACCTGGCAGGACTCTAGCACAGATACGCAGTATTTT.